Listed below are T cell receptor beta chains from one sample, sequenced in a study of blood T cells in healthy people across ages. From the 5' RACE reads, TCRdb called clonotypes with MiXCR, one entry per CDR3 protein. The sample shows hundreds of thousands of distinct CDR3 sequences, about half of them seen only once. Sample: blood. These receptors were taken from an elderly man in good health. Both conserved end residues are trimmed from each CDR3. Each record gives: CDR3 protein, V gene, J gene.

CDR3 protein: AWRQKGTGLYGYT
V gene: TRBV30
J gene: TRBJ1-2

CDR3 protein: ASSAGSSGNTIY
V gene: TRBV6-6
J gene: TRBJ1-3

CDR3 protein: ASSGGRVGGISETQY
V gene: TRBV23-1
J gene: TRBJ2-5

CDR3 protein: ASSPTGPPGNQPQH
V gene: TRBV7-3
J gene: TRBJ1-5

CDR3 protein: ASSHPGQLSSTDTQY
V gene: TRBV4-1
J gene: TRBJ2-3

CDR3 protein: ASSSTGLPGDNEQF
V gene: TRBV7-9
J gene: TRBJ2-1

CDR3 protein: ASSDSGGHTYEQY
V gene: TRBV25-1
J gene: TRBJ2-7

CDR3 protein: ASRDLGLAVSYEQY
V gene: TRBV2
J gene: TRBJ2-7

CDR3 protein: ASSTRDRGPYNEQF
V gene: TRBV5-1
J gene: TRBJ2-1

CDR3 protein: ASSPRTGVNEQY
V gene: TRBV6-6
J gene: TRBJ2-7

CDR3 protein: ASSVKGGYEQY
V gene: TRBV12-3/TRBV12-4
J gene: -

CDR3 protein: ASSIQATGPYT
V gene: TRBV19
J gene: TRBJ1-2

CDR3 protein: SVGSTGGSEQF
V gene: TRBV29-1
J gene: TRBJ2-1

CDR3 protein: ASSVEVYEQF
V gene: TRBV7-9
J gene: TRBJ2-1

CDR3 protein: ASSVRLAGEDEQF
V gene: TRBV6-6
J gene: TRBJ2-1

CDR3 protein: ASNQAAVNGYEQY
V gene: TRBV3-1
J gene: TRBJ2-7

CDR3 protein: SARDRGGVNSPLH
V gene: TRBV20-1
J gene: TRBJ1-6

CDR3 protein: ASSLDRGVREQY
V gene: TRBV7-2
J gene: TRBJ2-7

CDR3 protein: ASSRDGLAGAISYEQY
V gene: TRBV7-2
J gene: TRBJ2-7

CDR3 protein: ASSQVWASGSYNEQF
V gene: TRBV14
J gene: TRBJ2-1

CDR3 protein: ASSLDVRARVRDTQY
V gene: TRBV7-2
J gene: TRBJ2-5

CDR3 protein: ASSQDPEETIY
V gene: TRBV4-2
J gene: TRBJ1-3

CDR3 protein: ASSSYGGEAQETQY
V gene: TRBV13
J gene: TRBJ2-5

CDR3 protein: ASSSPGNGYT
V gene: TRBV6-5
J gene: TRBJ1-2

CDR3 protein: ASKGANTGELF
V gene: TRBV7-3
J gene: TRBJ2-2

CDR3 protein: SARYVGRNEQF
V gene: TRBV20-1
J gene: TRBJ2-1

CDR3 protein: ASSIGLAGEGNEQF
V gene: TRBV5-1
J gene: TRBJ2-1

CDR3 protein: ATSRGLNQETQY
V gene: TRBV15
J gene: TRBJ2-5

CDR3 protein: ASRGGAGDTQY
V gene: TRBV7-3
J gene: TRBJ2-3